The rows below give T cell receptor beta chains drawn from one sample of a study of T cell repertoires in ileal Crohn's disease. Using immunoSEQ multiplex PCR, the repertoire was profiled, and TCRdb retains in-frame clones only, with some absent. The top ten clones hold 4% to 5% of a sample with 15,000 to 20,000 clones, over 60% of them seen once. The material sequenced was ileal tissue. These receptors were collected from an adult with Crohn's disease. CDR3s leave out the opening cysteine and the closing phenylalanine or tryptophan. A clone size is listed for some rows: how often the clone was seen (once, few, many), or a class if it is expanded.

>TRBV19|.
ASSPRTSGRLDEQF
>TRBV5-4|.
ASSLPSSGGHTGELF
>TRBV29-1|.
SVVQGLISYGYT
>TRBV18|.
ASSPSGDQPQH
>TRBV5-6|.
ASSSLADTTDTQY
>TRBV7-9|.
ASSFGSGASPLH
>TRBV7-2|.
ASSSWTAVSYEQY
>TRBV27|.
ASSPAGASYNSPLH
>TRBV7-3|once
ASSRTSGGTDTQY
>TRBV4-1|once
ASSQEDRGLSYNSPLH
>TRBV11-2|.
ASSFHRGELAGAFYEQY